Listed below are T cell receptor beta chains from one sample, sequenced in a study of blood T cell repertoires in COVID-19. Here immunoSEQ multiplex PCR was the method, and the copy in TCRdb shows in-frame clones only, minus some. The table lists fewer than 300,000 clones, roughly 86% of them singletons. What was sequenced was peripheral blood. The source is a woman in her twenties or thirties with acute or convalescent COVID-19. CDR3s include the opening cysteine and the closing phenylalanine or tryptophan. D genes are given only for firm matches. Size is stated for part of the rows, as once, few or many counts, or as a class when the clone is expanded.

TRBJ1-6 15 - TRBD1 TRBV9 TGTGCCAGCAGCGTAGATGGCAGGGGGAATTCACCCCTCCACTTT CASSVDGRGNSPLHF
TRBJ2-3 15 - TRBD2 TRBV7-3 TGTGCCAGCAGTGCTAGCGGGAGAGGCACAGATACGCAGTATTTT CASSASGRGTDTQYF
TRBJ2-7 18 - TRBD1 TRBV13 TGTGCCAGCAGCTCGTTACTGAACCCCGACAGGGGGTATGACGAGCAGTACTTC CASSSLLNPDRGYDEQYF
TRBJ2-1 17 once TRBD2 TRBV19 TGTGCCAGTAGTACCCCCCCCGGGACTAGCTCCTACAATGAGCAGTTCTTC CASSTPPGTSSYNEQFF
TRBJ2-5 13 - - TRBV5-1 TGCGCCAGCAGCTTAGTTGACTTAGAGACCCAGTACTTC CASSLVDLETQYF
TRBJ2-5 16 - TRBD2 TRBV6-5 TGTGCCAGCAGTTTACTAGCGGGAGGGCCTCATGAGACCCAGTACTTC CASSLLAGGPHETQYF
TRBJ1-1 13 once - TRBV27 TGTGCCAGCTCCAGGGTCCTTAACACTGAAGCTTTCTTT CASSRVLNTEAFF
TRBJ2-1 13 once TRBD1 TRBV12-5 TGTGCTAGTGGTTTGGCCCCCCGGGACAGTGGGTTCTTC CASGLAPRDSGFF
TRBJ2-1 15 - - TRBV3-1/TRBV3-2 TGTGCCAGCAGCCAAGTTCGTAGCGGCCACAATGAGCAGTTCTTC CASSQVRSGHNEQFF
TRBJ1-2 12 - TRBD1 TRBV18 TGTGCCAGCTCACCATTACAGGGGCCTCCTCACTTC CASSPLQGPPHF
TRBJ2-7 15 - TRBD2 TRBV5-5 TGTGCCAGCAGCTTGGTTGACGGGGGGTTGTACGAGCAGTACTTC CASSLVDGGLYEQYF
TRBJ2-1 16 - - TRBV20-1 TGCAGTGCTAGTGGTTATCGGCTAGAGGATTACAATGAGCAGTTCTTC CSASGYRLEDYNEQFF
TRBJ1-2 12 - - TRBV10-3 TGTGCCATCAGGGACAGTAACTATGGCTACACCTTC CAIRDSNYGYTF
TRBJ2-1 15 - - TRBV11-2 TGTGCCAGCAGCGTAGTTGCCAGCTCCTACAATGAGCAGTTCTTC CASSVVASSYNEQFF
TRBJ1-4 13 few - TRBV19 TGTGCCAGTAGTATATCAGGGAATGAAAAACTGTTTTTT CASSISGNEKLFF
TRBJ2-1 14 few TRBD2 TRBV18 TGTGCCAGTGGGGGGACTAGGAGCTACAATGAGCAGTTCTTC CASGGTRSYNEQFF
TRBJ1-6 15 - TRBD1 TRBV3-1/TRBV3-2 TGTGCCAGCAGCCGTTCCGGGACAGTAAATTCACCCCTCCACTTT CASSRSGTVNSPLHF
TRBJ2-5 16 - TRBD2 TRBV11-3 TGTGCCAGCAGCTCATACCGAGCGGGAACCCAAGAGACCCAGTACTTC CASSSYRAGTQETQYF
TRBJ2-3 16 - - TRBV7-2 TGTGCCAGCAGCTTAAAGTGGAGAGAGAAAACAGATACGCAGTATTTT CASSLKWREKTDTQYF
TRBJ2-7 16 - - TRBV27 TGTGCCAGCAGTTTCCAGGGGGCTAGCGGGGCCTACGAGCAGTACTTC CASSFQGASGAYEQYF
TRBJ2-7 13 few - TRBV15 TGTGCCACCAGCACCAGTGACAGCTACGAGCAGTACTTC CATSTSDSYEQYF
TRBJ2-7 13 - TRBD1 TRBV7-2 TGTGCCAGCAGCGCAACCGGGACAGGGCATCAGTACTTC CASSATGTGHQYF
TRBJ2-7 15 - - TRBV9 TGTGCCAGCAGCGTAGAGGCGGGATCCTCCTACGAGCAGTACTTC CASSVEAGSSYEQYF
TRBJ2-1 18 - TRBD2 TRBV7-7 TGTGCTAGCAGTCGAGGGCAACTAGCGGAGAGCTCCTACAATGAGCAGTTCTTC CASSRGQLAESSYNEQFF